The 2 T cell receptor beta chains below come from one sample, sequenced in a study of blood T cell repertoires in COVID-19. TCRdb's copy holds only in-frame clones and misses some; the assay was immunoSEQ multiplex PCR. The sample lists roughly 300,000 clones; about 89% were seen once. Source material: peripheral blood. The receptors derive from a woman between 40 and 55 years old who had recovered from COVID-19.

This chain links TRBV2 with TRBJ1-2; D is unclear. CDR3 length: 12 residues. The V end was cut by 5 bases, the J end by 0 bases, with 4 bases between. The germline V gene has CDR1 SNHLY and CDR2 FYNNEI. The DNA for the CDR3 is TGTGCCAGCAGTAGAGCTAACTATGGCTACACCTTC. Amino acids: CASSRANYGYTF.

The chain uses TRBV11-1 and TRBJ2-1; D is perhaps TRBD1 (6 bases). This CDR3 region has 13 residues. Germline loops: CDR1 SGHAT, CDR2 FQDESV (reference sequence). V lost 5 bases to trimming and J lost 5 bases, with 10 bases between them. The CDR3: CASSAGVHNEQFF. For the CDR3, the DNA is TGTGCCAGCAGCGCAGGGGTCCACAATGAGCAGTTCTTC.